This TCR beta chain was obtained from a study of cytomegalovirus exposure and HLA in healthy donors. At the level of the study: Inside one of the first data releases sat tens of millions of unique TCRs taken from HLA-typed donors. The study placed 70% to 85% of its roughly 410 genotyped donors in the Caucasian-associated ancestry cluster.

J lost 7 bases, V lost 7 bases, and 6 bases had no gene match. Germline CDR1 reads MNHEY; CDR2 reads SVGAGI. This CDR3 region has 13 residues. PCR involved 60 Vbeta and 13 Jbeta primers. The assay was immunoSEQ multiplex PCR, and TCRdb's table has in-frame clones only and misses some. The profile shows roughly 150,000 clones, 82% of them singletons. This receptor was identified in a male donor in good health and CMV-seronegative. V gene TRBV6-5 combines with J gene TRBJ2-7, with TRBD2 matching over 11 bases. Sequencing was done on a sample of PBMCs. CDR3 nucleotide sequence: TGTGCCAGCAATTTAGCGGGAGGGGGAGAGCAGTACTTC. Translation: CASNLAGGGEQYF.